A selection of T cell receptor beta chains follows, all from one sample in a study of T cells in Graves' hyperthyroidism and ophthalmopathy. One entry per CDR3 protein, called by TCRdb with MiXCR from the multiplex PCR reads. The sample comprises about 560,000 distinct CDR3 sequences, 16% of which are singletons, and under 20% rests with the top ten. The sample consisted of blood. The source of these receptors is a woman aged 18-29 years with Graves' hyperthyroidism. Both conserved end residues are part of each CDR3. A D gene is named only where the DNA matches it firmly. For some rows the clone size is stated as once, few or many, or as a class when expanded; others skip it.

CDR3aa: CASSPRGGAAREQYF; CDR3nt: TGTGCCAGCAGTCCCCGCGGAGGGGCGGCTCGGGAGCAGTACTTC; d_gene: -; v_gene: TRBV12-3/TRBV12-4; abundance: few; j_gene: TRBJ2-7
CDR3aa: CAMNRAVSETQYF; CDR3nt: TGTGCCATGAACAGGGCGGTATCGGAGACCCAGTACTTC; d_gene: -; v_gene: TRBV10-3; abundance: -; j_gene: TRBJ2-5
CDR3aa: CASSPQGALGNTEAFF; CDR3nt: TGTGCCAGCTCACCTCAGGGGGCATTAGGGAACACTGAAGCTTTCTTT; d_gene: TRBD1; v_gene: TRBV18; abundance: many; j_gene: TRBJ1-1
CDR3aa: CSIRGGGTEAFF; CDR3nt: TGCAGCATCAGGGGGGGGGGCACTGAAGCTTTCTTT; d_gene: TRBD1; v_gene: TRBV29-1; abundance: many; j_gene: TRBJ1-1
CDR3aa: CASSQLAGGYEQYF; CDR3nt: TGTGCCAGCAGCCAACTAGCGGGAGGCTACGAGCAGTACTTC; d_gene: TRBD2; v_gene: TRBV7-8; abundance: many; j_gene: TRBJ2-7
CDR3aa: CASSQVSLIHDFPLPNYGYTF; CDR3nt: TGTGCCAGCAGCCAAGTATCACTAATCCACGACTTTCCACTCCCAAACTATGGCTACACCTTC; d_gene: -; v_gene: TRBV14; abundance: many; j_gene: TRBJ1-2
CDR3aa: CASSHGSVTGELFF; CDR3nt: TGCGCCAGCAGCCATGGGTCGGTCACCGGGGAGCTGTTTTTT; d_gene: -; v_gene: TRBV4-3; abundance: -; j_gene: TRBJ2-2
CDR3aa: CASSSLAGSRQPQHF; CDR3nt: TGTGCCAGCAGTTCACTGGCAGGGTCCAGGCAGCCCCAGCATTTT; d_gene: -; v_gene: TRBV12-3/TRBV12-4; abundance: few; j_gene: TRBJ1-5
CDR3aa: CASSYIGQSTDTQYF; CDR3nt: TGTGCCAGCAGTTACATAGGACAGAGCACAGATACGCAGTATTTT; d_gene: -; v_gene: TRBV6-6; abundance: -; j_gene: TRBJ2-3
CDR3aa: CATLASVTNEQYF; CDR3nt: TGTGCCACCTTGGCTAGCGTTACCAACGAGCAGTACTTC; d_gene: -; v_gene: TRBV10-3; abundance: few; j_gene: TRBJ2-7
CDR3aa: CSSRNDIYGYTF; CDR3nt: TGCAGTTCCCGAAACGACATCTATGGCTACACCTTC; d_gene: -; v_gene: TRBV20-1; abundance: many; j_gene: TRBJ1-2
CDR3aa: CASSRPAQGPKYSYEQYF; CDR3nt: TGTGCCAGCAGCCGACCCGCTCAGGGACCAAAGTACTCCTACGAGCAGTACTTC; d_gene: -; v_gene: TRBV7-4; abundance: few; j_gene: TRBJ2-7
CDR3aa: CASRITEGGGTQYF; CDR3nt: TGTGCCAGCAGAATTACCGAGGGGGGCGGTACGCAGTATTTT; d_gene: -; v_gene: TRBV12-3/TRBV12-4; abundance: few; j_gene: TRBJ2-3
CDR3aa: CASSPQRGLDQPQHF; CDR3nt: TGTGCCAGCTCACCACAGAGGGGATTAGACCAGCCCCAGCATTTT; d_gene: -; v_gene: TRBV18; abundance: -; j_gene: TRBJ1-5
CDR3aa: CASSLIPGGAGYTF; CDR3nt: TGTGCCAGCAGCTTGATCCCCGGAGGTGCTGGCTACACCTTC; d_gene: -; v_gene: TRBV5-5; abundance: few; j_gene: TRBJ1-2
CDR3aa: CATSDPRGSYNEQFF; CDR3nt: TGTGCCACCAGTGACCCTAGAGGATCCTACAATGAGCAGTTCTTC; d_gene: -; v_gene: TRBV24-1; abundance: few; j_gene: TRBJ2-1
CDR3aa: CASSLRTGGAVGYTF; CDR3nt: TGCGCCAGCAGCCTTCGGACAGGGGGCGCGGTTGGCTACACCTTC; d_gene: TRBD1; v_gene: TRBV4-1; abundance: -; j_gene: TRBJ1-2
CDR3aa: CASSEAGGADTQYF; CDR3nt: TGTGCCAGCAGTGAAGCGGGGGGCGCAGATACGCAGTATTTT; d_gene: -; v_gene: TRBV6-1; abundance: many; j_gene: TRBJ2-3
CDR3aa: CASSFIQGSTEAFF; CDR3nt: TGTGCCAGCAGCTTTATACAGGGGAGCACTGAAGCTTTCTTT; d_gene: TRBD1; v_gene: TRBV7-9; abundance: -; j_gene: TRBJ1-1
CDR3aa: CASSLQGAWTGELVF; CDR3nt: TGTGCCAGCAGCCTACAGGGGGCGTGGACCGGGGAGCTGGTTTTT; d_gene: TRBD1; v_gene: TRBV7-8; abundance: -; j_gene: TRBJ2-2
CDR3aa: CASSRWGAGYEQYF; CDR3nt: TGTGCCAGCAGTCGATGGGGCGCCGGCTACGAGCAGTACTTC; d_gene: -; v_gene: TRBV2; abundance: many; j_gene: TRBJ2-7
CDR3aa: CASSVVAGGLAVGTGELFF; CDR3nt: TGTGCCAGCAGCGTAGTTGCGGGAGGACTAGCGGTCGGCACCGGGGAGCTGTTTTTT; d_gene: TRBD2; v_gene: TRBV9; abundance: -; j_gene: TRBJ2-2
CDR3aa: CASSQGGASYEQYF; CDR3nt: TGTGCCAGCAGCCAAGGTGGGGCGTCCTATGAGCAGTACTTC; d_gene: -; v_gene: TRBV7-9; abundance: many; j_gene: TRBJ2-7
CDR3aa: CASSRRHPPGNEKLFF; CDR3nt: TGTGCCAGTAGTAGGAGACACCCCCCCGGTAATGAAAAACTGTTTTTT; d_gene: -; v_gene: TRBV19; abundance: -; j_gene: TRBJ1-4
CDR3aa: CASFGTPSYEQHF; CDR3nt: TGTGCCAGCTTCGGGACTCCCTCCTACGAGCAGCACTTC; d_gene: -; v_gene: TRBV7-9; abundance: -; j_gene: TRBJ2-7
CDR3aa: CASRGTAGPSPASYNEQFF; CDR3nt: TGTGCCAGCAGGGGGACAGCGGGTCCGAGCCCGGCCTCCTACAATGAGCAGTTCTTC; d_gene: -; v_gene: TRBV7-9; abundance: many; j_gene: TRBJ2-1
CDR3aa: CASSQGQGGSPLHF; CDR3nt: TGTGCCAGCTCACAGGGACAGGGTGGTTCACCCCTCCACTTT; d_gene: TRBD1; v_gene: TRBV18; abundance: few; j_gene: TRBJ1-6
CDR3aa: CASRSRGATDTQYF; CDR3nt: TGTGCCAGCAGAAGTCGGGGGGCGACAGATACGCAGTATTTT; d_gene: -; v_gene: TRBV2; abundance: many; j_gene: TRBJ2-3
CDR3aa: CASSLAGGQGAFQPQHF; CDR3nt: TGTGCCAGCAGCTTAGCGGGTGGGCAGGGGGCGTTTCAGCCCCAGCATTTT; d_gene: TRBD1; v_gene: TRBV7-8; abundance: -; j_gene: TRBJ1-5
CDR3aa: CASSYAEGRNEQYF; CDR3nt: TGCGCCAGCAGCTATGCGGAAGGGAGGAACGAGCAGTACTTC; d_gene: -; v_gene: TRBV5-1; abundance: many; j_gene: TRBJ2-7
CDR3aa: CASSQDRDMQFF; CDR3nt: TGCGCCAGCAGCCAAGATCGGGATATGCAGTTCTTC; d_gene: -; v_gene: TRBV4-1; abundance: once; j_gene: TRBJ2-1
CDR3aa: CASSLRTRWGEETQYF; CDR3nt: TGTGCCAGCAGCCTCCGGACTAGGTGGGGTGAGGAGACCCAGTACTTC; d_gene: TRBD2; v_gene: TRBV7-9; abundance: -; j_gene: TRBJ2-5